This TCR beta chain was captured in a study of T cells after yellow fever vaccination. Study-wide results and caveats: Peak timing came faster in the weaker secondary response, day 5 versus 15. The bulk population could contribute abundant contaminating clonotypes to FACS-sorted repertoires. Re-detected after boosting: most primary clones, almost 97% of CD4 and around 86% of CD8.

TCRdb reprocessed the 5' RACE reads via MiXCR and lists one record per CDR3 protein. Counted here are hundreds of thousands of distinct CDR3 sequences, roughly 3.5% occurring once; the ten biggest clones make up around 24%. V shed 0 bases and J shed 5 bases, with 10 bases lying between them. The CDR3 loop spans 14 amino acids. The germline CDR1 and CDR2 sequences are MGHRA and YSYEKL. This clonotype turned up a few times. Its cognate antigen is unknown. The sample here was PBMCs, taken on the day of the yellow fever booster vaccination. The chain carries TRBV4-1 and TRBJ2-5; D unresolved. The origin of this receptor is a man younger than 35 who received the YFV17D yellow fever vaccine. The CDR3, as DNA: TGCGCCAGCAGCCAAGACCACAGAGGCGAGACCCAGTACTTC. The encoded protein is CASSQDHRGETQYF.